This T cell receptor (beta chain) was profiled in a study of memory CD4+ T cells and cytomegalovirus serostatus. Sequenced by immunoSEQ multiplex PCR; TCRdb stores in-frame clones only, minus some. The table shows about 41,000 clones, with roughly three quarters occurring only once. The sort gate was single viable CD3+CD4+CD8-CD45RO+ cells for memory CD4+ T cells. V shed 4 bases and J 6 bases; nucleotides not matched to a gene: 4. CDR3 size: 13 residues. The V gene's germline CDR1 is SGHTA and CDR2 FQGNSA. The J gene is TRBJ1-2, the V gene TRBV7-2; TRBD1 aligns across 8 bases. The receptor's source is an adult in good health and CMV-seronegative. Sequenced input: memory CD4+ T cells from blood. CDR3 loop: CASSSGGENGYTF. As DNA, the CDR3 is TGTGCCAGCAGCTCAGGGGGCGAGAATGGCTACACCTTC.